This T cell receptor beta chain comes out of a study of cytomegalovirus exposure and HLA in healthy donors. Study information: In a later analysis, it was reported that the 110 or so validation repertoires had been produced on the same platform as the 670 or so repertoires belonging to the first cohort.

This CDR3 has 13 residues. The ends were cut back, 7 bases at V and 2 bases at J, with 14 bases in the middle. From germline, CDR1 is SQVTM and CDR2 ANQGSEA. Here immunoSEQ multiplex PCR was the method, and the copy in TCRdb shows in-frame clones only, minus some. The sample consists of 250,000 to 300,000 clones, around 87% of them appearing once. This TCR was sampled from a woman aged 18 to 35 in good health and CMV-seronegative. The chain is built from TRBV29-1 and TRBJ1-1; D is possibly TRBD1 (6 bases). What was sequenced was PBMCs. CDR3 sequence: CSAVDRDNTEAFF. The CDR3 DNA follows: TGCAGCGCAGTGGACAGAGATAACACTGAAGCTTTCTTT.